Described below is a single TCR beta chain sequence and its context. The data were obtained in a study of shared clonotypes between healthy human individuals. The assay was immunoSEQ multiplex PCR, and TCRdb's table has in-frame clones only and misses some. The data hold 950,000 to 1,100,000 clones, with roughly 80% observed a single time. Recent acute infections and vaccinations were absent in the healthy HIV-negative adult donors. Only Caucasian adults living in Nashville, Tennessee made up the donor group. CD45RA-negative memory and CD45RA+ naive subsets were split from the CD4+ cells. The TCR comes from a man younger than 35 in good health. The sample was memory CD4+ T cells sorted from blood. Subset described: CD45RA-negative fraction.

The CDR3 bases are TGTGCCACTAGGGAGGGAGGGCCCTCAGATACGCAGTATTTT. This sequence encodes CATREGGPSDTQYF. The chain has TRBV6-6 and TRBJ2-3, with TRBD2 matching over 7 bases. Germline-derived CDR1 and CDR2 are MNHNY and SVGAGI (reference sequence). The CDR3 consists of 14 residues. V lost 10 bases and J lost 4; bases outside the gene matches: 11.